This TCR beta chain emerged from a study of blood T cell repertoires in COVID-19. As for the study in general: Acute and convalescent COVID-19 specimens originated in the United States, Italy and Spain.

V was clipped by 6 bases and J by 7 bases, with 12 bases between them. Germline values: CDR1 LNHDA, CDR2 SQIVND (reference sequence). This CDR3 spans 13 amino acids. Method: immunoSEQ multiplex PCR; TCRdb's copy keeps in-frame clones and lacks some. The sample gives roughly 430,000 clones, approximately 91% of which show up once; approximately 1.5% is in the top ten. This chain connects TRBV19 to TRBJ2-2; D possibly corresponds to TRBD2 (5 bases). Sequenced material: PBMCs or T cells enriched from blood (not recorded which). The sequence was collected from a woman in her late teens or twenties who had been exposed to COVID-19. CDR3 protein: CASRTGFNGELFF. The CDR3 DNA follows: TGTGCCAGTAGAACGGGATTCAACGGGGAGCTGTTTTTT. Using reference TRBV19 and TRBJ2-2 for the parts outside the CDR3, the full variable domain is DGGITQSPKYLFRKEGQNVTLSCEQNLNHDAMYWYRQDPGQGLRLIYYSQIVNDFQKGDIAEGYSVSREKKESFPLTVTSAQKNPTAFYLCASRTGFNGELFFGEGSRLTVL.